Listed below are T cell receptor beta chains from one sample, sequenced in a study of neurological immune-mediated disorders. TCRdb re-analysed the 5' RACE reads in MiXCR, keeping a single row per CDR3 protein. The repertoire holds roughly 60,000 distinct CDR3 sequences, with over 9.5% as singletons. The specimen sequenced was PBMCs. All receptors come from a man between 60 and 75 years old in good health. The CDR3 runs from the conserved cysteine through the conserved F or W. A D gene is named only where the DNA matches it firmly. Clone size is given for some rows only: seen once, a few or many times, or a class if the clone is expanded.

-	TRBV5-6	many	TRBJ2-3	CASSRRGLRTDTQYF	TGTGCCAGCAGCCGGCGGGGACTGCGAACAGATACGCAGTATTTT
TRBD1	TRBV28	many	TRBJ1-2	CASSSGGQPNYGYTF	TGTGCCAGCAGTTCCGGGGGACAGCCTAACTATGGCTACACCTTC
TRBD2	TRBV7-2	many	TRBJ2-1	CASSQTAGDEQFF	TGTGCCAGCAGTCAAACCGCGGGGGATGAGCAGTTCTTC
-	TRBV5-1	many	TRBJ2-5	CASTLRDRQETQYF	TGCGCCAGCACCCTTAGAGACAGACAAGAGACCCAGTACTTC
TRBD1	TRBV20-1	many	TRBJ2-1	CSAPRDRVVGEQFF	TGCAGTGCTCCCCGGGACAGGGTAGTGGGTGAGCAGTTCTTC
TRBD1	TRBV6-5	-	TRBJ1-2	CASRAATGDGYGYTF	TGTGCCAGCAGGGCGGCGACAGGGGACGGCTATGGCTACACCTTC
-	TRBV20-1	many	TRBJ1-1	CSARRQVNTEAFF	TGCAGTGCTAGACGGCAGGTGAACACTGAAGCTTTCTTT
-	TRBV7-2	many	TRBJ2-2	CASSLLGPNTGELFF	TGTGCCAGCAGCTTACTCGGGCCGAACACCGGGGAGCTGTTTTTT
-	TRBV7-9	many	TRBJ2-2	CASAIAVSNTGELFF	TGTGCCAGCGCTATAGCGGTCTCGAACACCGGGGAGCTGTTTTTT
TRBD1	TRBV6-5	many	TRBJ2-5	CASREGGQGQETQYF	TGTGCCAGCAGGGAAGGGGGCCAGGGCCAAGAGACCCAGTACTTC
-	TRBV5-5	many	TRBJ2-1	CASSLLVTNNEQFF	TGTGCCAGCAGCTTGCTCGTGACTAACAATGAGCAGTTCTTC
TRBD2	TRBV28	many	TRBJ2-1	CASSPPGTSRGNEQFF	TGTGCCAGCAGCCCTCCCGGGACTAGCAGGGGGAATGAGCAGTTCTTC
TRBD2	TRBV7-2	many	TRBJ2-5	CASSPSLARETQYF	TGTGCCAGCAGCCCCTCACTAGCGAGAGAGACCCAGTACTTC
-	TRBV15	many	TRBJ1-5	CATSRDGAGRRQPQHF	TGTGCCACCAGCAGAGATGGCGCGGGACGAAGGCAGCCCCAGCATTTT
TRBD2	TRBV12-3/TRBV12-4	many	TRBJ2-7	CASSLFLAGAYEQYF	TGTGCCAGCAGTTTATTTTTAGCGGGGGCCTACGAGCAGTACTTC
-	TRBV6-5	few	TRBJ2-5	CASSYHRGQGGTQYF	TGTGCCAGCAGCTACCACAGGGGTCAGGGGGGGACCCAGTACTTC
-	TRBV7-3	-	TRBJ2-3	CASSLLGSTDTQYF	TGTGCCAGCAGCCTGCTAGGATCCACAGATACGCAGTATTTT
-	TRBV6-2/TRBV6-3	many	TRBJ1-1	CASSYRTHQAFF	TGTGCCAGCAGTTACCGGACGCACCAAGCTTTCTTT
-	TRBV5-1	many	TRBJ2-2	CASSSGGLAGTRNTGELFF	TGCGCCAGCAGCTCCGGGGGTTTGGCCGGGACACGGAACACCGGGGAGCTGTTTTTT
-	TRBV5-6	-	TRBJ1-1	CASSFGTEPRAFF	TGTGCCAGCAGCTTTGGGACGGAACCGCGAGCTTTCTTT
-	TRBV29-1	many	TRBJ1-5	CSVAGSKWQPQHF	TGCAGCGTTGCAGGGTCGAAGTGGCAGCCCCAGCATTTT
TRBD1	TRBV7-2	many	TRBJ1-1	CASSLTGGAGRTEAFF	TGTGCCAGCAGCTTGACAGGGGGCGCGGGACGGACTGAAGCTTTCTTT
TRBD1	TRBV7-9	many	TRBJ2-1	CASSLKDRGRFLGNEQFF	TGTGCCAGCAGCTTAAAAGACAGGGGGCGGTTCCTCGGAAATGAGCAGTTCTTC
-	TRBV28	-	TRBJ1-5	CASRRPSGQPQHF	TGTGCCAGCAGGAGGCCCTCCGGTCAGCCCCAGCATTTT
TRBD1	TRBV10-3	many	TRBJ1-6	CASSRQGNSPLHF	TGTGCCAGCTCCCGACAGGGGAATTCACCCCTCCACTTT
-	TRBV7-9	many	TRBJ1-5	CASSLLAGLYSNQPQHF	TGTGCCAGCAGCTTATTGGCAGGGCTGTATAGCAATCAGCCCCAGCATTTT
-	TRBV6-6	-	TRBJ2-1	CASTGSGDNEQFF	TGTGCCAGCACAGGGTCAGGGGACAATGAGCAGTTCTTC
-	TRBV7-2	many	TRBJ2-3	CASSLLTRTDTQYF	TGTGCCAGCAGCTTGTTGACTCGCACAGATACGCAGTATTTT
-	TRBV2	many	TRBJ2-1	CASSEDDRNEQFF	TGTGCCAGCAGTGAAGACGATAGGAATGAGCAGTTCTTC
-	TRBV6-2/TRBV6-3	many	TRBJ1-5	CASSYGQSNQPQHF	TGTGCCAGCAGTTACGGACAGAGCAATCAGCCCCAGCATTTT